This T cell receptor beta chain was recorded in a study of Ad26.COV2.S vaccination and SARS-CoV-2 variants. Method: immunoSEQ multiplex PCR; TCRdb's copy keeps in-frame clones and lacks some. The table includes 87,000 or so clones, approximately 77% detected once. Germline-derived CDR1 and CDR2 are MGHDK and SYGVNS. V dropped 2 bases and J dropped 4 bases, with 11 bases sitting between them. The CDR3 is 15 residues long. The material was peripheral blood, obtained after recovery from COVID-19. The chain recombines TRBV25-1 with TRBJ2-2; unclear D gene. The sequence derives from a human donor who had recovered from COVID-19. The CDR3 here is CASSESRLGTGELFF. CDR3 in DNA: TGTGCCAGCAGTGAAAGCCGATTAGGCACCGGGGAGCTGTTTTTT. The full variable domain, completed using reference TRBV25-1 and TRBJ2-2, is EADIYQTPRYLVIGTGKKITLECSQTMGHDKMYWYQQDPGMELHLIHYSYGVNSTEKGDLSSESTVSRIRTEHFPLTLESARPSHTSQYLCASSESRLGTGELFFGEGSRLTVL.